This passage covers 21 T cell receptor beta chains from one sample sequenced in a study of low-dose radiotherapy and immunotherapy resistance in tumors. Time point given: after trial treatment. Treatment in this sample: LDRT plus nivolumab, ipilimumab, low-dose cyclophosphamide and aspirin (RACIN trial). Primers targeting TRAV and TRBV primed first-strand cDNA, covering alpha and beta chains. PCR amplification of the TCRs was performed with Phusion for 20 PCR cycles, and it relied on a constant-region primer together with a V-primer adapter. TCRdb re-called the reads with MiXCR, one entry per CDR3 protein. The sample includes roughly 100,000 distinct CDR3 sequences, around 20% seen only once; the top ten take roughly 4.3%. This material consisted of PBMCs, taken after low-dose radiotherapy plus immunotherapy. These receptors were taken from a male donor with prostate cancer.

This clonotype was counted at least ten times. The chain employs TRBV27 and TRBJ1-2; D remains unclear. CDR1 MNHEY and CDR2 SMNVEV come from the germline V gene (reference sequence). Trimming stripped 6 bases from V and 8 bases from J, with 13 bases between. The CDR3 is made up of 12 amino acids. The CDR3 here is CASRYRTGGYTF. In DNA form, the CDR3 reads TGTGCCAGCAGATACCGGACGGGAGGCTACACCTTC.

This clonotype has ten or more counts. This rearrangement joins TRBV11-2 to TRBJ2-2; TRBD2 matches 7 bases. Germline assignment: CDR1 SGHAT and CDR2 FQNNGV. There are 16 residues in the CDR3. V shed 5 bases, J shed 2 bases, and the junction held 8 bases outside the gene matches. The CDR3 sequence: CASSTRGGANTGELFF. CDR3 bases: TGTGCCAGCAGCACACGCGGGGGAGCAAACACCGGGGAGCTGTTTTTT.

This clonotype was detected many times. The J gene is TRBJ1-5, the V gene TRBV30; 8 nucleotides align to TRBD1. The CDR3 runs to 14 residues. The ends lost 0 bases at V and 5 bases at J; junction bases unmatched: 3. Germline CDR1 is GTSNPN and CDR2 is SVGIG (reference sequence). The CDR3 DNA follows: TGTGCCTGGAGTGTACAGGGGGGACATCAGCCCCAGCATTTT. Amino acid sequence: CAWSVQGGHQPQHF.

The sample holds a few counts of this clonotype. The V call is TRBV14, the J call TRBJ1-1; no firm D call. There are 15 residues in the CDR3. Per the germline V gene, CDR1 is SGHDN and CDR2 is FVKESK. V shed 2 bases and J shed 3 bases, with 13 bases lying between them. The CDR3 loop is CASSQPKPHDTEAFF. DNA of the CDR3: TGTGCCAGCAGCCAACCTAAGCCGCACGACACTGAAGCTTTCTTT.

This clonotype came up many times. The chain has TRBV7-9 and TRBJ1-5; D is undetermined. The CDR3 extends over 15 amino acids. Trimming left V 5 bases short and J 2 bases short, with 13 bases between. Germline V lookup: CDR1 SEHNR, CDR2 FQNEAQ (reference sequence). CDR3 nucleotide sequence: TGTGCCAGCAGCCCGAGTCGGGAGGGCAATCAGCCCCAGCATTTT. Protein: CASSPSREGNQPQHF. Filled out from reference TRBV7-9 and TRBJ1-5, the complete variable domain reads DTGVSQNPRHKITKRGQNVTFRCDPISEHNRLYWYRQTLGQGPEFLTYFQNEAQLEKSRLLSDRFSAERPKGSFSTLEIQRTEQGDSAMYLCASSPSREGNQPQHFGDGTRLSIL.

The chain links TRBV7-2 to TRBJ2-5, with D unresolved. The CDR3 spans 13 residues. Between the trimmed V and J ends, which lost 5 bases and 5 bases, there was a span of 12 bases. Germline V CDR1 and CDR2: SGHTA, FQGNSA. In DNA, the CDR3 is TGTGCCAGCAGCCCCCTGGCCCAGGAGACCCAGTACTTC. Its translation: CASSPLAQETQYF.

This clonotype was observed many times. V gene TRBV4-2 combines with J gene TRBJ1-1; the D is unclear. The CDR3 is 13 amino acids. The V end lost 4 bases, the J end lost 4 bases, and 10 bases lay between the germline ends. The germline CDR1 and CDR2 sequences are LGHNA and YNFKEQ. CDR3 nucleotides: TGTGCCAGCAGCCCACCGATGAGCACTGAAGCTTTCTTT. This sequence encodes CASSPPMSTEAFF.

CDR3 DNA sequence: TGCGCCAGCAGCCTGGGACAGGGGGCTTCGAATCAGCCCCAGCATTTT. It is translated as CASSLGQGASNQPQHF. The rearrangement links TRBV4-1 to TRBJ1-5, with TRBD1 matching 12 bases. Germline V CDR1 and CDR2: MGHRA, YSYEKL. The CDR3 extends over 16 amino acids. The V segment lost 4 bases and the J segment 4 bases; nucleotides outside the gene matches: 5.

This clonotype was seen many times. V usage is TRBV30 and J usage is TRBJ1-2, with D unresolved. Germline V gene sequence: CDR1 GTSNPN, CDR2 SVGIG (reference sequence). This CDR3 region has 12 residues. V lost 5 bases, J lost 2 bases, and 9 bases lay in between. CDR3 residues: CAWSERNYGYTF. CDR3 sequence (DNA): TGTGCCTGGTCCGAACGGAACTATGGCTACACCTTC. Using reference TRBV30 and TRBJ1-2 for the parts outside the CDR3, the full variable domain is SQTIHQWPATLVQPVGSPLSLECTVEGTSNPNLYWYRQAAGRGLQLLFYSVGIGQISSEVPQNLSASRPQDRQFILSSKKLLLSDSGFYLCAWSERNYGYTFGSGTRLTVV.

This clonotype was counted a few times. The V call is TRBV6-5, the J call TRBJ2-7, with a possible D match to TRBD1 (6 bases). Trimming took 6 bases from V and 7 from J, leaving 19 bases between them. The germline V gene has CDR1 MNHEY and CDR2 SVGAGI. This CDR3 region has 14 residues. CDR3 amino acids: CASSRQADLREQYF. As DNA, the CDR3 is TGTGCCAGCAGCAGACAGGCGGATCTGAGGGAGCAGTACTTC.

This clonotype has a count of ten or more. This sequence joins TRBV6-2 or TRBV6-3 and TRBJ2-6; D is unclear. CDR1 and CDR2 from the germline V gene are MNHEY and SVGEGT. Deletions cut 0 bases from V and 0 bases from J, with 6 bases between. CDR3 length equals 16 residues. CDR3 loop: CASSYSSSSGANVLTF. In DNA form, the CDR3 reads TGTGCCAGCAGTTACTCGAGCAGCTCTGGGGCCAACGTCCTGACTTTC.

This chain connects TRBV7-8 to TRBJ1-2; no firm D call. Trimming pared 5 bases from V and 2 bases from J, leaving 18 bases between. The CDR3 covers 16 residues. CDR1 and CDR2 from the germline V gene are SGHVS and FQNEAQ. The CDR3 DNA follows: TGTGCCAGCAGCCGGGCACGGATTTCTTCAAACTATGGCTACACCTTC. Amino acid sequence: CASSRARISSNYGYTF.

This clonotype was seen a few times. CDR3 loop: CASSLARVSYEQYF. As DNA, the CDR3 is TGTGCCAGCAGCTTGGCGAGGGTCTCCTACGAGCAGTACTTC. This chain joins TRBV5-4 and TRBJ2-7; D might be TRBD2 (5 bases). Trimming took off 0 bases at V and 0 bases at J, with 7 bases between the two ends. CDR1 SGHNT and CDR2 YYREEE come from the germline V gene (reference sequence). This CDR3 spans 14 amino acids.

This clonotype was observed at least ten times. The chain recombines TRBV18 with TRBJ2-5, with 14 positions matching TRBD2. Germline values: CDR1 KGHSH, CDR2 LQKENI. After removal of 8 bases from V and 2 bases from J, the junction contained 7 bases not matched to a gene. The CDR3 runs 16 residues. This chain's CDR3 is CASTGLAGVGQETQYF. CDR3 bases: TGTGCCAGCACGGGACTAGCGGGGGTCGGACAAGAGACCCAGTACTTC.

This clonotype was counted only a few times. The chain has TRBV12-2 and TRBJ2-3; the D call TRBD1 from the table was never checked on the DNA. TRBV12-2 counts as a pseudogene. This CDR3 has 16 amino acids. The CDR3 is CASRLADSGGTDTQYF. The DNA of the CDR3 is TGTGCAAGTCGCTTAGCAGATTCCGGGGGGACCGATACGCAGTATTTT.

In this sample, this clonotype turned up many times. For the CDR3, the DNA is TGTGCCATCAGGGGACCGCAAGAGACCCAGTACTTC. This codes for CAIRGPQETQYF. The V and J genes are TRBV10-3 and TRBJ2-5; perhaps D is TRBD1 or TRBD2 (5 bases each). V was shortened by 6 bases and J by 2 bases, with 7 bases between the two germline ends. The length of the CDR3 is 12 residues. CDR1 ENHRY and CDR2 SYGVKD come from the germline V gene.

This clonotype was seen ten or more times. The rearrangement uses TRBV10-2 and TRBJ2-3; D not resolved. V lost 4 bases to trimming and J lost 3 bases, with 8 bases between them. Per germline, CDR1 WSHSY and CDR2 SAAADI. This CDR3 is built from 13 residues. CDR3 sequence reads: CASSGLVTDTQYF. The CDR3 nucleotides are TGCGCCAGCAGTGGGCTAGTAACAGATACGCAGTATTTT.

In its sample, this clonotype was seen many times. The V and J genes are TRBV11-2 and TRBJ2-7; TRBD2 matches at 9 bases. Germline V gene lookup returns CDR1 SGHAT and CDR2 FQNNGV. The CDR3 is 15 amino acids. J lost 2 bases, V lost 1 base, and 3 bases had no gene match. CDR3 in amino acids: CASSLASGEPYEQYF. The CDR3, as DNA: TGTGCCAGCAGCTTAGCTAGCGGGGAGCCCTACGAGCAGTACTTC.

This clonotype was seen repeatedly, ten times or more. The chain recombines TRBV2 with TRBJ2-7, with D possibly TRBD1 on 6 matching bases. The CDR3 extends over 14 amino acids. The V gene lost 7 bases and the J gene lost 0 bases, with 13 bases spanning the gap. CDR1 is SNHLY and CDR2 is FYNNEI in the germline V gene. The CDR3 DNA reads TGTGCCAGCATCCGAGGACAGAACTCCTACGAGCAGTACTTC. This sequence encodes CASIRGQNSYEQYF.

Many counts were recorded for this clonotype. The gene calls are TRBV4-1 and TRBJ2-2; D uncertain. V shed 0 bases and J shed 7 bases, with 3 bases lying between them. The CDR3 runs 12 residues. Germline V gene data show CDR1 as MGHRA and CDR2 as YSYEKL. This CDR3 reads CASSQEGGELFF. DNA of the CDR3: TGCGCCAGCAGCCAAGAAGGCGGGGAGCTGTTTTTT.

The table lists this clonotype with many counts. The genes are TRBV29-1 and TRBJ1-5, with D possibly being TRBD1 (6 bases). Between the trimmed V and J ends, which lost 7 bases and 3 bases, there was a span of 13 bases. The CDR3 runs 13 residues. The germline V gene has CDR1 SQVTM and CDR2 ANQGSEA. CDR3 residues: CSGQTGSNQPQHF. CDR3 nucleotide sequence: TGCAGCGGCCAGACAGGATCCAATCAGCCCCAGCATTTT.